This T cell receptor beta chain was captured in a study of radiation and T cells in renal cell carcinoma. The CDR3 contains 14 residues. V was trimmed by 2 bases and J by 2 bases, leaving 8 bases between them. Germline CDR1 is SGHTA and CDR2 is FQGNSA. As to time point: blood 2 weeks post-SBRT. Indicated treatment: 15 Gy SBRT to primary tumor, nephrectomy 4 weeks later. Repertoires were generated with immunoSEQ multiplex PCR, while TCRdb's copy carries only in-frame clones and drops some. The sample shows 100,000 to 150,000 clones, 81% of them seen only once. The TCR originated in a man aged 45-60 years with renal cell carcinoma. The specimen was blood, collected from a patient whose treatment included radiotherapy and nephrectomy. This chain uses TRBV7-2 with TRBJ2-3, with D unclear. The CDR3 protein is CASSLTGPTDTQYF. The CDR3 DNA reads as TGTGCCAGCAGCTTAACGGGTCCCACAGATACGCAGTATTTT.